These T cell receptor beta chains were read from a single sample in a study of blood T cell repertoires in COVID-19. Assay used: immunoSEQ multiplex PCR; TCRdb lists only in-frame clones, some missing. The table has around 200,000 clones, 89% seen once. The specimen sequenced was PBMCs or T cells enriched from blood (not recorded which). All receptors derive from a woman aged 40 to 49 with acute COVID-19. Both conserved end residues are part of each CDR3. Only some rows state a clone size, as once, few, many or a class for expanded clones.

clone_size v_call cdr3_aa
NA TRBV11-3 CASSLGGIPGETQYF
NA TRBV4-1 CASSQLQPGPSYEQYF
NA TRBV27 CASRDDRGSGNTEAFF
once TRBV29-1 CSVEEARPVETQYF
NA TRBV13 CASSQGGPFSYEQYF
once TRBV25-1 CASSELKSGAHYEQYF
NA TRBV19 CATDRGSGTQYF
NA TRBV4-1 CASSQVGTGGKYEQYF
NA TRBV3-1/TRBV3-2 CASSLQGPNEKLFF
NA TRBV28 CASRPTTGGNQPQHF
NA TRBV6-5 CATARTGNSNQPQHF
NA TRBV18 CASSKQGTHTDTQYF
NA TRBV6-6 CASSSGVSGNTIYF
NA TRBV30 CAWSIRGNTEAFF
NA TRBV5-1 CASSFRGPGLARYNEQFF
NA TRBV12-3/TRBV12-4 CASSRTRNEQFF
NA TRBV5-4 CASSSRTGPSTDTQYF
NA TRBV5-1 CASSSGGRIDTEAFF
NA TRBV5-1 CASSLGQGVNTEAFF
NA TRBV6-6 CASSTSQGEAFF
NA TRBV28 CASTRETGYSNQPQHF
once TRBV7-6 CASSGLAGGSTDTQYF
NA TRBV7-2 CASSLAAGANTGELFF
NA TRBV3-1/TRBV3-2 CASSQVLAGVPAVF
NA TRBV24-1 CATSAKDRGPPWLEQYF
NA TRBV7-3 CASSLRGGGSSGSPGELFF
NA TRBV7-2 CASSLDSKNTDTQYF
NA TRBV2 CASRGQGVSTEAFF
NA TRBV28 CAVGGWNRPNYGYTF
NA TRBV7-2 CASSWGDRDADTQYF
NA TRBV15 CATSRDRRGATNEKLFF
NA TRBV19 CASSDNWEENTIYF
NA TRBV7-6 CASRLSGTGELFF
NA TRBV12-5 CASGSPRGGWTEAFF
NA TRBV5-1 CASTSEAGTDTQYF
NA TRBV5-1 CASSLAPSGGISYNEQFF
once TRBV7-2 CASSSGLAVTDTQYF
once TRBV7-9 CASSLGDRESPLHF
NA TRBV12-3/TRBV12-4 CASSLGSYKTQYF
NA TRBV4-2 CASSLAGGNEKLFF
NA TRBV3-1/TRBV3-2 CASSQVRDSQSGNTIYF
NA TRBV4-1 CASSPYLRQGAYEKLFF
NA TRBV7-3 CASSSAGTSRYNEQFF
once TRBV19 CASSITGTGEQPQHF
NA TRBV14 CASSAQGGLGNTIYF
NA TRBV10-3 CAISEATTGSRQYEQFF
NA TRBV27 CASSSGQVGALGGYTF
NA TRBV7-9 CASSSNQMNTGELFF
once TRBV4-1 CASSQDRDRVEKLFF
NA TRBV28 CASSLFGLAGGKQETQYF
once TRBV4-1 CASSLPLAAYNSPLHF
NA TRBV28 CASSPGGQPQHF
NA TRBV3-1/TRBV3-2 CASSQDRRGRAFF
NA TRBV5-6 CASSPTRVDYGYTF
once TRBV4-1 CASSQVARAGYNEQFF
NA TRBV2 CASRTPRAGSSDEQFF
NA TRBV19 CASSIASGGTDTQYF
NA TRBV24-1 CATSEQPLQGRGTDTQYF
NA TRBV2 CASRGTSSYTQYF
NA TRBV7-9 CASSFTVLAGQETQYF